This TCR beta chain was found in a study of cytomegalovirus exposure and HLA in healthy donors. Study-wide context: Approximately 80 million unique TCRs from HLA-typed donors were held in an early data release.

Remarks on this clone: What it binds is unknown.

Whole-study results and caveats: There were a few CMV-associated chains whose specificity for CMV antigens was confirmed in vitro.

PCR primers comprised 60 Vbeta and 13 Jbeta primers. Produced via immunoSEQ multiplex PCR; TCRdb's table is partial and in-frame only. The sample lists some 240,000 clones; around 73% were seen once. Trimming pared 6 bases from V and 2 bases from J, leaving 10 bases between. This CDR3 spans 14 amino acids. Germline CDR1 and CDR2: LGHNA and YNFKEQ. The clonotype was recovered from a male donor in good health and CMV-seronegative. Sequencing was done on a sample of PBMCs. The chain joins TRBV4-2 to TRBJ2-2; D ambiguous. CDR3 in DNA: TGTGCCAGCAGTCACGAGGTTAACACCGGGGAGCTGTTTTTT. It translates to CASSHEVNTGELFF.